This T cell receptor beta chain came from a study of cytomegalovirus exposure and HLA in healthy donors. Study findings and constraints: Analyses of presence/absence relied on an assumption of roughly uniform sequencing depth across donors. Later on, a genetic analysis was performed. It linked a missense variant in DCLRE1C with V- and J-gene trimming of TCR beta. Cytomegalovirus association was assigned to over 150 TCR beta chains.

To note about this clone: Antigen specificity is unknown.

Those who donated were healthy bone marrow donors. Researchers ran the PCR with 60 Vbeta and 13 Jbeta primers. TCRdb's table, derived via immunoSEQ multiplex PCR, lists solely in-frame clones and lacks some. Among 130,000 or so clones, 60% to 85% were seen once, and the ten largest hold about 1.4%. CDR1 MDHEN and CDR2 SYDVKM come from the germline V gene. V lost 3 bases, J lost 5 bases, and 11 bases lay in between. CDR3 length equals 14 residues. This sequence originates from a woman in her 40s in good health and CMV-seronegative. Sequencing input: PBMCs. V is TRBV28 and J is TRBJ1-3; TRBD1 might be the D (6 bases). DNA of the CDR3: TGTGCCAGCAGTTTGGGGGCGCGCAGAAACACCATATATTTT. This codes for CASSLGARRNTIYF.